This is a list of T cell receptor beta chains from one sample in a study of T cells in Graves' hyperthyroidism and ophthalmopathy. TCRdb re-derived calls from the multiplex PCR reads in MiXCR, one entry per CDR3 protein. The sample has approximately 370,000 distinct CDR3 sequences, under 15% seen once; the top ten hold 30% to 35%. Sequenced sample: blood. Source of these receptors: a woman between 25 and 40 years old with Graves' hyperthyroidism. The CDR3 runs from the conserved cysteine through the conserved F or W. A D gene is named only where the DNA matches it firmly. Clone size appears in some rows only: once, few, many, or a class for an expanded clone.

DNA: TGTGCCACCAGTGATTTCGGGAGGGATGAGCAGTTCTTC; CDR3: CATSDFGRDEQFF; D: TRBD2; J: TRBJ2-1; V: TRBV24-1; size: few
DNA: TGTGCCAGTAATTCGGGACTAGAGCGGAACGAGCAGTACTTC; CDR3: CASNSGLERNEQYF; D: TRBD2; J: TRBJ2-7; V: TRBV19; size: few
DNA: TGTGCCATCAGTGAGTCGACGGACTATGGCTACACCTTC; CDR3: CAISESTDYGYTF; D: NA; J: TRBJ1-2; V: TRBV10-3; size: many
DNA: TGTGCCAGCAGTGTACATCGTTCTGGGGCCAACGTCCTGACTTTC; CDR3: CASSVHRSGANVLTF; D: NA; J: TRBJ2-6; V: TRBV28; size: many
DNA: TGTGCCACCAGTGATTTTGGTGAGACGGGACTCTATGAGCAGTTCTTC; CDR3: CATSDFGETGLYEQFF; D: NA; J: TRBJ2-1; V: TRBV24-1; size: NA
DNA: TGCAGTGCTAGAGGCGACAGGGGAACTAGCACAGATACGCAGTATTTT; CDR3: CSARGDRGTSTDTQYF; D: TRBD1; J: TRBJ2-3; V: TRBV20-1; size: many
DNA: TGTGCCAGCAGTTCACCGCAACTAGGGAGCACAGATACGCAGTATTTT; CDR3: CASSSPQLGSTDTQYF; D: NA; J: TRBJ2-3; V: TRBV28; size: many
DNA: TGCGCCAGCCTCCAGGGACTAGCGCTGGCAGGCGGGGAGCTGTTTTTT; CDR3: CASLQGLALAGGELFF; D: TRBD2; J: TRBJ2-2; V: TRBV10-2; size: few
DNA: TGTGCCAGCAGCTCATACTCAATACAGGGTCGGACTGAAGCTTTCTTT; CDR3: CASSSYSIQGRTEAFF; D: NA; J: TRBJ1-1; V: TRBV11-2; size: many
DNA: TGCAGTGCTAAGAACACTGAAGCTTTCTTT; CDR3: CSAKNTEAFF; D: NA; J: TRBJ1-1; V: TRBV20-1; size: few
DNA: TGTGCCAGCAGAAGACAGGGTCGGGTGGGCGATGAGCAGTTCTTC; CDR3: CASRRQGRVGDEQFF; D: TRBD1; J: TRBJ2-1; V: TRBV6-2/TRBV6-3; size: many
DNA: TGTGCCAGTAGTATAGACCCCCGAGGGGCTGCACAAGAGACCCAGTACTTC; CDR3: CASSIDPRGAAQETQYF; D: NA; J: TRBJ2-5; V: TRBV19; size: few
DNA: TGTGCCAGCAGTCCCCAATCCTACGAGCAGTACTTC; CDR3: CASSPQSYEQYF; D: NA; J: TRBJ2-7; V: TRBV2; size: many
DNA: TGCAGTGCTCTCTTAGGGGGTCCCAAAAACATTCAGTACTTC; CDR3: CSALLGGPKNIQYF; D: NA; J: TRBJ2-4; V: TRBV20-1; size: NA
DNA: TGCAGTGCTAGAGATAGGAGCAGGGACGGTGAAAAACTGTTTTTT; CDR3: CSARDRSRDGEKLFF; D: NA; J: TRBJ1-4; V: TRBV20-1; size: NA
DNA: TGCAGTGCTAGTCCGTCTAGCGGGAGTCAGTACGAGCAGTACTTC; CDR3: CSASPSSGSQYEQYF; D: TRBD2; J: TRBJ2-7; V: TRBV20-1; size: many
DNA: TGTACCAGCAAAACGGGGGGGACTTCGGGCACTGAAGCTTTCTTT; CDR3: CTSKTGGTSGTEAFF; D: NA; J: TRBJ1-1; V: TRBV2; size: many
DNA: TGTGCCAGCAGTTTACGGTGGTACTACAATGAGCAGTTCTTC; CDR3: CASSLRWYYNEQFF; D: NA; J: TRBJ2-1; V: TRBV12-3/TRBV12-4; size: NA
DNA: TGTGCCAGCAGTTTGGTTGGGGGCGAGCAGTACTTC; CDR3: CASSLVGGEQYF; D: NA; J: TRBJ2-7; V: TRBV28; size: many
DNA: TGTGCCACCAGCAGAGATGGTAGGGCCAGTCAGCCCCAGCATTTT; CDR3: CATSRDGRASQPQHF; D: NA; J: TRBJ1-5; V: TRBV15; size: NA
DNA: TGTGCCAGCAGCCAAGTAGACGGGAGGGGGAACACCGGGGAGCTGTTTTTT; CDR3: CASSQVDGRGNTGELFF; D: TRBD2; J: TRBJ2-2; V: TRBV3-1; size: many
DNA: TGTGCCAGCAGTTTATCGGACGGTTTGTCCTACGAGCAGTACTTC; CDR3: CASSLSDGLSYEQYF; D: NA; J: TRBJ2-7; V: TRBV27; size: many
DNA: TGTGCCAGCAGTCCTCACGGGTCCACAGATACGCAGTATTTT; CDR3: CASSPHGSTDTQYF; D: NA; J: TRBJ2-3; V: TRBV7-9; size: many